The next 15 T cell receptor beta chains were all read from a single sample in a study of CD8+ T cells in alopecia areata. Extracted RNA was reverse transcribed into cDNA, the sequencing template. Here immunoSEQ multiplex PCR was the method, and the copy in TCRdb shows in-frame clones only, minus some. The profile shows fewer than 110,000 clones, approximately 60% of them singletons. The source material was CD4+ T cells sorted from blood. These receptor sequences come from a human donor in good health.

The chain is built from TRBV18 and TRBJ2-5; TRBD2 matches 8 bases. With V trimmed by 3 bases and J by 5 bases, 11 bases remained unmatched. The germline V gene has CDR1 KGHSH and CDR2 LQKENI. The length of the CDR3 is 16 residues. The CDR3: CASSPPRSGVGETQYF. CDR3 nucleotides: TGTGCCAGCTCACCCCCTCGTAGCGGGGTCGGGGAGACCCAGTACTTC.

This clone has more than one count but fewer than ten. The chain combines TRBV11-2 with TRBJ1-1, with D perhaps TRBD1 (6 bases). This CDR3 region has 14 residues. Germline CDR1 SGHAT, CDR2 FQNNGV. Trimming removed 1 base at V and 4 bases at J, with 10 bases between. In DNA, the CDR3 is TGTGCCAGCAGCTTAGTCCCAGGGGTCACTGAAGCTTTCTTT. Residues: CASSLVPGVTEAFF.

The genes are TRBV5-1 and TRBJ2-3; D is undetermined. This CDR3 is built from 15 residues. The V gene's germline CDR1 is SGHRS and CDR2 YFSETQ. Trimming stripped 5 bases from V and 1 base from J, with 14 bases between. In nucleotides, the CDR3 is TGCGCCAGCAGTGCTGGGCAGATTGGCACAGATACGCAGTATTTT. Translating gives CASSAGQIGTDTQYF.

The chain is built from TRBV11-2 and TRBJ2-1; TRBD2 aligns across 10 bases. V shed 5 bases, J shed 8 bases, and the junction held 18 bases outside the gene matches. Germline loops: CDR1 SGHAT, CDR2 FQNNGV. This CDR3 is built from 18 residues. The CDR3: CASSPFRGAGGPRDEQFF. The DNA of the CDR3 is TGTGCCAGCAGCCCCTTCCGGGGAGCGGGGGGGCCAAGGGATGAGCAGTTCTTC.

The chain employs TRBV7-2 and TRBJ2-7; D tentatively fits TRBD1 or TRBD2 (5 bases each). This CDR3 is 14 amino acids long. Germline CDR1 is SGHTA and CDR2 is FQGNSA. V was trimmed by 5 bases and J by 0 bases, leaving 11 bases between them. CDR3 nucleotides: TGTGCCAGCAGCCCCGGGACCCACTCCTACGAGCAGTACTTC. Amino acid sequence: CASSPGTHSYEQYF.

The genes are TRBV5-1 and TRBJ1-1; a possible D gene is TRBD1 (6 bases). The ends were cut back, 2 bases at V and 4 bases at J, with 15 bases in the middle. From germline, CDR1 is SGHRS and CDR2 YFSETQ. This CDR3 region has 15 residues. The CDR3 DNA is TGCGCCAGCAGCTTTACCGGGACATCGGTCACTGAAGCTTTCTTT. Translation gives CASSFTGTSVTEAFF.

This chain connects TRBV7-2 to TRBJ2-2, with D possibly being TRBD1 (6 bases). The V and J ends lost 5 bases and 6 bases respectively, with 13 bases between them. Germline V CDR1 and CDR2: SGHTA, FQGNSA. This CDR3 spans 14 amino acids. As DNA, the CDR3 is TGTGCCAGCAGCGCCACAGGGAAACCCGGGGAGCTGTTTTTT. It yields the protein CASSATGKPGELFF.

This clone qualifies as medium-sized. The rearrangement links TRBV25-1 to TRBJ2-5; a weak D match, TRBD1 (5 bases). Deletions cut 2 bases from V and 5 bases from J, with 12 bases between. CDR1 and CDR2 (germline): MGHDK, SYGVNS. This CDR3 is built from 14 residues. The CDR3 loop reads CASSEQGERETQYF. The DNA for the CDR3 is TGTGCCAGCAGTGAACAGGGTGAGAGGGAGACCCAGTACTTC. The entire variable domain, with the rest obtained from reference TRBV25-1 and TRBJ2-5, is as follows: EADIYQTPRYLVIGTGKKITLECSQTMGHDKMYWYQQDPGMELHLIHYSYGVNSTEKGDLSSESTVSRIRTEHFPLTLESARPSHTSQYLCASSEQGERETQYFGPGTRLLVL.

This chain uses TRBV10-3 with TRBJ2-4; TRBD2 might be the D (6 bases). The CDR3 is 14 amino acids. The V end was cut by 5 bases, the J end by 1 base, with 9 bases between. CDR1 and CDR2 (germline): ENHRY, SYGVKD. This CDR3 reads CAISWDSAKNIQYF. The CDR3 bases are TGTGCCATCAGTTGGGACTCGGCCAAAAACATTCAGTACTTC.

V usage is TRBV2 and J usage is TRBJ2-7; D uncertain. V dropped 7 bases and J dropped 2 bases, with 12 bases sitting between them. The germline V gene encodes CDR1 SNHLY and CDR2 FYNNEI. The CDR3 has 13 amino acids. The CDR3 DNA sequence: TGTGCCAGCACGGTTCATCCGCCCTACGAGCAGTACTTC. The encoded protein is CASTVHPPYEQYF.

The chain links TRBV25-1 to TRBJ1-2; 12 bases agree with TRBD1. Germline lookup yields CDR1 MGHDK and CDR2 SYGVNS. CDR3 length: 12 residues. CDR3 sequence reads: CFWDRGRDGYTF. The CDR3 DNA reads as TGTTTCTGGGACAGGGGGCGCGATGGCTACACCTTC.

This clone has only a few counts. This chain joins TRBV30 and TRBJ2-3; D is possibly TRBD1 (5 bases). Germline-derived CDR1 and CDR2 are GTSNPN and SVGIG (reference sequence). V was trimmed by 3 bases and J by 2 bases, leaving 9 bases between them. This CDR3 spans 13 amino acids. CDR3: CAWRQEVTDTQYF. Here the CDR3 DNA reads TGTGCCTGGAGACAGGAAGTCACAGATACGCAGTATTTT.

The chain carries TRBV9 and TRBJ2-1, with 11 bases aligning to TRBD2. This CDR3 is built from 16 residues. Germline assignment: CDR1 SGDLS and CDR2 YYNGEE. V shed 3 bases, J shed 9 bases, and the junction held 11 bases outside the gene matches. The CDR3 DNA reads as TGTGCCAGCAGCGCCCCGATAGCGGGGGGGCTTCGTGAGCAGTTCTTC. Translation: CASSAPIAGGLREQFF.

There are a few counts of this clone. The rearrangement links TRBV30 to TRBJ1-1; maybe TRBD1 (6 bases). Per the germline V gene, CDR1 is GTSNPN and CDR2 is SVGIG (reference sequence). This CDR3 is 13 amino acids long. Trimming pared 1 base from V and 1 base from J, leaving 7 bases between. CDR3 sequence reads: CAWSADRNTEAFF. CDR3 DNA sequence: TGTGCCTGGAGTGCGGACAGGAACACTGAAGCTTTCTTT.

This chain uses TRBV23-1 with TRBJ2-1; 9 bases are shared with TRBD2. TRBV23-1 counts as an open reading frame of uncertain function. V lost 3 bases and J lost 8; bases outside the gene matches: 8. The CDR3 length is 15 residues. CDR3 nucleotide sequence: TGCGCCAGCAGTCAGCCGATAGCGGGGGTAGATGAGCAGTTCTTC. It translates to CASSQPIAGVDEQFF.